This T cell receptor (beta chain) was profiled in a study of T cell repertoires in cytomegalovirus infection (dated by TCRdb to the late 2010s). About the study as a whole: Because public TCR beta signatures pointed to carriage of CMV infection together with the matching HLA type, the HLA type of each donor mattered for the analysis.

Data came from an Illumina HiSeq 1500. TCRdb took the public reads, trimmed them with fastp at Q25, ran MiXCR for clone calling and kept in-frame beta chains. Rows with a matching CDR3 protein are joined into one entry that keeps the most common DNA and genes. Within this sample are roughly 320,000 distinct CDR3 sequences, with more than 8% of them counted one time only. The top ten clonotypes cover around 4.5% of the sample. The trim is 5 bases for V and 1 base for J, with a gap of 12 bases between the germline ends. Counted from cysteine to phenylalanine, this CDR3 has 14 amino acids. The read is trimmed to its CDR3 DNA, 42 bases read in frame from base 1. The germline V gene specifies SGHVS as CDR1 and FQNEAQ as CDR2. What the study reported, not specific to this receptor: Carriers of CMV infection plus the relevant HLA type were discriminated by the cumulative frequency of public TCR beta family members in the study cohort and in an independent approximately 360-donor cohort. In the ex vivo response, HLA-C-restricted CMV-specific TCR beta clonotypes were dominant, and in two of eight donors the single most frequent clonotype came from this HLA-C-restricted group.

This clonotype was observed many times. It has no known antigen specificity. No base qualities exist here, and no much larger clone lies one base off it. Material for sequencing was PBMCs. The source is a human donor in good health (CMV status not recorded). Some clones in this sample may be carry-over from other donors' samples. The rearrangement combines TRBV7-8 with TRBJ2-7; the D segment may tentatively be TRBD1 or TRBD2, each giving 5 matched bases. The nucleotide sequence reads TGTGCCAGCAGCCCCCGGGACCTTTCCTACGAGCAGTACTTC. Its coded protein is CASSPRDLSYEQYF.